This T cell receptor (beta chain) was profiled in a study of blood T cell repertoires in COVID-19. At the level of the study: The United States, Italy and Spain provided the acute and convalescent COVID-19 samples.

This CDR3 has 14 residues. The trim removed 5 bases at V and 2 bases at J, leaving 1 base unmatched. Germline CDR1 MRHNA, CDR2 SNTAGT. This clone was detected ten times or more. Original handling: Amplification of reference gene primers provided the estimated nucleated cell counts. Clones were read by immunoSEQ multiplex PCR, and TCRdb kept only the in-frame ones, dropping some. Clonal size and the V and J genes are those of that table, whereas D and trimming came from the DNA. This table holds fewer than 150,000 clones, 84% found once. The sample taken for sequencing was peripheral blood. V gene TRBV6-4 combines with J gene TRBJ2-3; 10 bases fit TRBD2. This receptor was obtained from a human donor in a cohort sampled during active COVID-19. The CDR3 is CASSSGGATDTQYF. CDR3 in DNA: TGTGCCAGCAGTAGCGGGGGGGCCACAGATACGCAGTATTTT.